A single sample gave rise to the 9 T cell receptor beta chains below, sequenced in a study of early T cells in non-severe SARS-CoV-2 infection (dated by TCRdb to about 2021). The library was built by means of 5' RACE. The instrument given in TCRdb is NextSeq 500. TCRdb reran the public reads through fastp at Q25 and MiXCR, keeping productive beta chains. Every entry covers one CDR3 protein and lists the most common genes and DNA from its rows. For this sample the table gives over 85,000 distinct CDR3 sequences, of which over 9.5% were detected only once. The leading ten clones occupy approximately 3.8% of the sample. The specimen comprised whole blood, sampled at baseline. The source of these receptors is an adult who was a healthcare worker with PCR-confirmed SARS-CoV-2 infection or an uninfected control (not recorded which).

This clonotype has a handful of counts. The chain uses TRBV29-1 and TRBJ2-1, with 7 bases lining up with TRBD1. With V trimmed by 6 bases and J by 3 bases, 11 bases remained unmatched. The germline CDR1 and CDR2 sequences are SQVTM and ANQGSEA. The CDR3 covers 15 residues. CDR3 amino acids: CSVAGTVAFYNEQFF. The CDR3 DNA is TGCAGCGTGGCAGGGACAGTCGCTTTCTACAATGAGCAGTTCTTC.

This chain uses TRBV7-3 with TRBJ1-1; D not certain. The CDR3 contains 15 residues. The V gene lost 2 bases and the J gene lost 0 bases, with 10 bases spanning the gap. Germline CDR1 is SGHTA and CDR2 is FQGTGA. CDR3 nucleotides: TGTGCCAGCAGCTTACTGGGTAACATGAACACTGAAGCTTTCTTT. Residues: CASSLLGNMNTEAFF.

The chain combines TRBV28 with TRBJ2-3, with TRBD2 matching over 11 bases. This CDR3 contains 14 residues. The ends lost 7 bases at V and 5 bases at J; junction bases unmatched: 5. In germline, CDR1 is MDHEN, CDR2 SYDVKM. In DNA form, the CDR3 reads TGTGCCAGCAAATCCGGGACTAGCGGAGATACGCAGTATTTT. Translated: CASKSGTSGDTQYF.

The V gene is TRBV7-9, the J gene TRBJ2-7, with D tentatively TRBD1 or TRBD2 (5 bases each). The V end was cut by 5 bases, the J end by 1 base, with 12 bases between. The V gene's germline CDR1 is SEHNR and CDR2 FQNEAQ (reference sequence). The CDR3 extends over 14 amino acids. The CDR3 DNA reads TGTGCCAGCAGCCCCAGGGACGGATCCTACGAGCAGTACTTC. This sequence encodes CASSPRDGSYEQYF. Looking up the rest from reference TRBV7-9 and TRBJ2-7 gives the full variable domain: DTGVSQNPRHKITKRGQNVTFRCDPISEHNRLYWYRQTLGQGPEFLTYFQNEAQLEKSRLLSDRFSAERPKGSFSTLEIQRTEQGDSAMYLCASSPRDGSYEQYFGPGTRLTVT.

There are many counts of this clonotype. The rearrangement uses TRBV7-6 and TRBJ1-1; D is uncertain. The CDR3 is 12 amino acids. V was trimmed by 1 base and J by 5 bases, leaving 5 bases between them. Germline loops: CDR1 SGHVS, CDR2 FNYEAQ. CDR3 nucleotides: TGTGCCAGCAGCTTAGGGAGGACTGAAGCTTTCTTT. As protein: CASSLGRTEAFF.

This clonotype occurred many times. The V call is TRBV7-8, the J call TRBJ2-1, with D tentatively TRBD2 (5 bases). The CDR3 contains 13 residues. Deletions cut 2 bases from V and 8 bases from J, with 10 bases between. CDR1 is SGHVS and CDR2 is FQNEAQ in the germline V gene. The CDR3 is CASSLTGMDEQFF. CDR3 DNA sequence: TGTGCCAGCAGCTTAACCGGGATGGATGAGCAGTTCTTC. The full variable domain, in which reference TRBV7-8 and TRBJ2-1 provide the parts outside the CDR3, is GAGVSQSPRYKVAKRGQDVALRCDPISGHVSLFWYQQALGQGPEFLTYFQNEAQLDKSGLPSDRFFAERPEGSVSTLKIQRTQQEDSAVYLCASSLTGMDEQFFGPGTRLTVL.

This clonotype was seen repeatedly, ten times or more. V and J are TRBV12-3 or TRBV12-4 and TRBJ2-1; 16 bases fit TRBD2. V was pared by 6 bases and J by 9 bases, with 8 bases of the junction left unmatched. CDR3 length equals 16 residues. The CDR3 DNA reads as TGTGCCAGCAGGTCCGGGACTAGCGGGAGGGCAGGTGAGCAGTTCTTC. Translated: CASRSGTSGRAGEQFF.

V gene TRBV3-1 combines with J gene TRBJ2-3, with 8 bases that match TRBD2. V was clipped by 6 bases and J by 3 bases; unmatched bases: 17. The CDR3 length is 18 residues. The germline CDR1 and CDR2 sequences are LGHDT and YNNKEL (reference sequence). The CDR3 loop is CASSPRSTGTRFTDTQYF. CDR3 sequence (DNA): TGTGCCAGCAGTCCAAGGTCGACCGGGACTAGGTTTACAGATACGCAGTATTTT.

The chain has TRBV29-1 and TRBJ1-2, with D possibly being TRBD1 (6 bases). The germline V gene has CDR1 SQVTM and CDR2 ANQGSEA. The V end was cut by 6 bases, the J end by 1 base, with 9 bases between. The CDR3 runs 12 residues. Here the CDR3 DNA reads TGCAGCGTCTCCAGGGGTAACTATGGCTACACCTTC. Translated: CSVSRGNYGYTF.